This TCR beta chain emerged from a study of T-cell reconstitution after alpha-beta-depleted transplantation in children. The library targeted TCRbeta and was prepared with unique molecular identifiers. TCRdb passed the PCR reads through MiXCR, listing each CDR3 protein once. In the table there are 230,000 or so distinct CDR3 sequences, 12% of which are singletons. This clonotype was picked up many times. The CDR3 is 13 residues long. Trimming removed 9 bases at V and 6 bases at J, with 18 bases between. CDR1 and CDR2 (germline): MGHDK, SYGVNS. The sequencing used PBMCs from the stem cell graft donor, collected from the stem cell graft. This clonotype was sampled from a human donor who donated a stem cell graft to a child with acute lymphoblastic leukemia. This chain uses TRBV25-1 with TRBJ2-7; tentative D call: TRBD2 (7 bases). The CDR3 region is CASGGGRLGEQYF. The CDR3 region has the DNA TGTGCCAGTGGGGGGGGGCGCTTGGGCGAGCAGTACTTC.